Each of the 25 T cell receptor beta chains below was sequenced from the same sample in a study of T cell responses to AZD1222 COVID-19 vaccine. Only in-frame clones appear in the TCRdb table, and some are missing; sequencing was by immunoSEQ multiplex PCR. Among about 160,000 clones listed, approximately 93% were seen once. The source material was peripheral blood, sampled on day 0 of AZD1222 vaccination. The origin of the receptors is an adult in good health.

Concerning this clone itself: The same CDR3 arises from other DNA sequences in this sample as well. The genes are TRBV13 and TRBJ1-5; no definite D call. V lost 0 bases to trimming and J lost 4 bases, with 1 base between them. The CDR3 loop spans 12 amino acids. Germline values: CDR1 PRHDT, CDR2 FYEKMQ (reference sequence). The CDR3 is CASSLGNQPQHF. In nucleotides, the CDR3 is TGTGCCAGCAGCTTAGGGAATCAGCCCCAGCATTTT.

To note about this clone: Compared with germline, one end of the junction differs, possibly owing to a read error. This chain connects TRBV7-7 to TRBJ1-1; weak D call: TRBD1 (6 bases). This CDR3 is built from 13 residues. Germline V CDR1 and CDR2: SSHAT, FNYEAQ (reference sequence). The CDR3 region is CASSPSTGTEAFF. The DNA of the CDR3 is TGTGCTAGCAGCCCCTCCACCGGGACAGAAGCTTTCTTT. Using reference TRBV7-7 and TRBJ1-1 for the parts outside the CDR3, the full variable domain is GAGVSQSPRYKVTKRGQDVTLRCDPISSHATLYWYQQALGQGPEFLTYFNYEAQPDKSGLPSDRFSAERPEGSISTLTIQRTEQRDSAMYRCASSPSTGTEAFFGQGTRLTVV.

The chain employs TRBV19 and TRBJ2-3; unclear D gene. V lost 7 bases, J lost 3 bases, and 14 bases lay in between. The CDR3 is 14 amino acids. Germline-derived CDR1 and CDR2 are LNHDA and SQIVND (reference sequence). The CDR3 loop reads CASKDQDGTDTQYF. For the CDR3, the DNA is TGTGCCAGTAAGGATCAGGACGGAACAGATACGCAGTATTTT.

V and J are TRBV6-1 and TRBJ1-5, with D tentatively TRBD1 (5 bases). The CDR3 contains 16 residues. Trimming removed 4 bases from V and 9 bases from J, with 22 bases in between. Germline CDR1 is MNHNS and CDR2 is SASEGT. The CDR3 is CASSGLTARGVGPQHF. In nucleotides, the CDR3 is TGTGCCAGCAGTGGTCTGACGGCGAGGGGAGTTGGGCCCCAGCATTTT.

This CDR3 is CASSPSRGMNTEAFF. In nucleotides, the CDR3 is TGTGCCAGCAGCCCCAGTAGAGGGATGAACACTGAAGCTTTCTTT. The chain joins TRBV7-9 to TRBJ1-1; no definite D call. The CDR3 covers 15 residues. CDR1 is SEHNR and CDR2 is FQNEAQ in the germline V gene (reference sequence). Trimming shortened V by 5 bases and J by 0 bases, and 13 bases separated the two germline ends.

This clone came up once. The chain recombines TRBV7-9 with TRBJ2-1; the match to TRBD1 covers 8 bases. J lost 0 bases, V lost 5 bases, and 9 bases had no gene match. The germline gives CDR1 SEHNR, CDR2 FQNEAQ (reference sequence). This CDR3 region has 17 residues. The CDR3 is CASSRLRDRGSYNEQFF. CDR3 DNA sequence: TGTGCCAGCAGCCGCCTCCGCGACAGGGGCTCCTACAATGAGCAGTTCTTC.

This sequence joins TRBV30 and TRBJ1-1; no definite D call. Deletions cut 5 bases from V and 0 bases from J, with 22 bases between. Germline assignment: CDR1 GTSNPN and CDR2 SVGIG (reference sequence). The CDR3 totals 17 residues. Here the CDR3 DNA reads TGTGCCTGGCCCCGTGTCAGTGCACCCCCCATGAACACTGAAGCTTTCTTT. Its translation is CAWPRVSAPPMNTEAFF.

V and J are TRBV6-5 and TRBJ1-2, with D possibly matching TRBD1 (5 bases). CDR1 MNHEY and CDR2 SVGAGI come from the germline V gene. The CDR3 sequence is 14 residues long. The germline V and J ends were trimmed by 5 bases and 3 bases, with 13 bases remaining between them. Written as DNA, the CDR3 is TGTGCCAGCAGTCAGTATAGGGGTCACTATGGCTACACCTTC. This encodes CASSQYRGHYGYTF.

The chain uses TRBV27 and TRBJ1-5, with 7 bases identical to TRBD1. J was trimmed by 4 bases and V by 6 bases; bases with no gene match: 9. Germline CDR1 reads MNHEY; CDR2 reads SMNVEV (reference sequence). CDR3 length equals 15 residues. CDR3 DNA sequence: TGTGCCAGCAGCGTGACAGGGCGAGATAATCAGCCCCAGCATTTT. Translating gives CASSVTGRDNQPQHF.

This rearrangement joins TRBV19 to TRBJ1-1; D gene unclear. V lost 0 bases to trimming and J lost 8 bases, with 22 bases between them. Germline CDR1 reads LNHDA; CDR2 reads SQIVND (reference sequence). There are 17 residues in the CDR3. The CDR3 reads CASSIDLEGWETAEAFF. DNA of the CDR3: TGTGCCAGTAGTATAGATTTGGAGGGTTGGGAAACGGCAGAAGCTTTCTTT.

The gene calls are TRBV5-1 and TRBJ1-2; D is possibly TRBD1 (6 bases). From germline, CDR1 is SGHRS and CDR2 YFSETQ. V dropped 2 bases and J dropped 4 bases, with 9 bases sitting between them. The CDR3 covers 13 residues. CDR3 in amino acids: CASSFTGSYGYTF. CDR3 DNA sequence: TGCGCCAGCAGCTTTACAGGGAGCTATGGCTACACCTTC.

V and J are TRBV11-2 and TRBJ1-2; D perhaps matches TRBD1 (5 bases). Germline lookup yields CDR1 SGHAT and CDR2 FQNNGV. The germline V and J ends were trimmed by 4 bases and 2 bases, with 11 bases remaining between them. The CDR3 has 14 residues. The CDR3 region is CASSSAWGNYGYTF. The CDR3, as DNA: TGTGCCAGCAGCTCCGCATGGGGGAACTATGGCTACACCTTC.

This clone was seen a single time. The genes are TRBV4-2 and TRBJ1-5; TRBD1 aligns across 9 bases. V was pared by 3 bases and J by 1 base, with 10 bases of the junction left unmatched. Germline values: CDR1 LGHNA, CDR2 YNFKEQ. The CDR3 is 18 amino acids. The CDR3 DNA is TGTGCCAGCAGCCACCAGGGACAGGGAGAGCTCAGCAATCAGCCCCAGCATTTT. Translation gives CASSHQGQGELSNQPQHF.

The chain couples TRBV19 to TRBJ2-7; D remains ambiguous. The V end lost 5 bases, the J end lost 0 bases, and 11 bases lay between the germline ends. Germline V gene data show CDR1 as LNHDA and CDR2 as SQIVND (reference sequence). The CDR3 extends over 14 amino acids. CDR3 protein: CASSSPQSSYEQYF. DNA for the CDR3: TGTGCCAGTAGTTCCCCCCAGAGCTCCTACGAGCAGTACTTC.

The chain is built from TRBV6-6 and TRBJ1-1, with no clear D. V was trimmed by 2 bases and J by 2 bases, leaving 12 bases between them. Germline lookup yields CDR1 MNHNY and CDR2 SVGAGI (reference sequence). The CDR3 is 15 residues long. CDR3 amino acids: CASSYPEKANTEAFF. The CDR3 DNA follows: TGTGCCAGCAGTTACCCCGAGAAGGCTAACACTGAAGCTTTCTTT.

The chain links TRBV10-3 to TRBJ1-1; D is unresolved. CDR1 is ENHRY and CDR2 is SYGVKD in the germline V gene. V lost 8 bases and J lost 1, with 11 bases in between. This CDR3 is 13 amino acids long. CDR3 loop: CAIAGRENTEAFF. The CDR3 bases are TGTGCCATCGCAGGTAGGGAGAACACTGAAGCTTTCTTT.

The chain couples TRBV7-2 to TRBJ1-6, with D possibly being TRBD1 (6 bases). The germline V gene has CDR1 SGHTA and CDR2 FQGNSA. V dropped 3 bases and J dropped 14 bases, with 14 bases sitting between them. The CDR3 length is 13 residues. CDR3 bases: TGTGCCAGCAGCTTTCGGGGGGCACCGACCCTCCACTTT. Translation: CASSFRGAPTLHF.

The chain joins TRBV6-2 or TRBV6-3 to TRBJ1-6, with D possibly matching TRBD1 (5 bases). Germline assignment: CDR1 MNHEY and CDR2 SVGEGT. V gave up 5 bases and J gave up 9 bases, with 14 bases separating them. This CDR3 spans 14 amino acids. The CDR3, as DNA: TGTGCCAGCAGTGACCGGGACGGGGTTTCACCCCTCCACTTT. It translates to CASSDRDGVSPLHF.

The chain links TRBV4-3 to TRBJ1-1; no definite D call. The CDR3 has 16 residues. The V end lost 1 base, the J end lost 3 bases, and 15 bases lay between the germline ends. From germline, CDR1 is LGHNA and CDR2 YSLEER. The CDR3 here is CASSQVRTLYHTEAFF. In DNA, the CDR3 is TGCGCCAGCAGCCAAGTGAGGACTCTCTACCACACTGAAGCTTTCTTT.

The chain couples TRBV6-1 to TRBJ1-1; no clear D gene. Germline CDR1 reads MNHNS; CDR2 reads SASEGT. The CDR3 loop spans 16 amino acids. V was shortened by 0 bases and J by 4 bases, with 15 bases between the two germline ends. The chain's CDR3 is CASSEASLWYGTEAFF. The DNA for the CDR3 is TGTGCCAGCAGTGAAGCGTCTTTGTGGTACGGCACTGAAGCTTTCTTT.

The V and J genes are TRBV3-1 (or the pseudogene TRBV3-2) and TRBJ1-2; 9 bases line up with TRBD1. Trimming took 4 bases from V and 5 from J; bases not matched to a gene: 5. The CDR3 is made up of 14 amino acids. CDR1 and CDR2 (germline): LGHDT, YNNKEL (reference sequence). The CDR3 loop reads CASSRGQGGYGYTF. In DNA, the CDR3 is TGTGCCAGCAGCCGGGGACAGGGAGGTTATGGCTACACCTTC.

The chain uses TRBV27 and TRBJ1-2; D uncertain. The CDR3 is 14 amino acids. Trimming removed 0 bases from V and 8 bases from J, with 13 bases in between. Germline values: CDR1 MNHEY, CDR2 SMNVEV (reference sequence). In DNA form, the CDR3 reads TGTGCCAGCAGTTTATCCGGCCGGGTACGCGGCTACACCTTC. Translated, it gives CASSLSGRVRGYTF.

This clone appeared a single time. V gene TRBV3-1 (or the pseudogene TRBV3-2) combines with J gene TRBJ1-2, with TRBD1 identical over 10 bases. Germline V gene lookup returns CDR1 LGHDT and CDR2 YNNKEL (reference sequence). This CDR3 is 18 amino acids long. Germline trimming cut 0 bases from V and 5 bases from J; bases unmatched to any gene: 12. The CDR3 DNA reads TGTGCCAGCAGCCAAGAGAGAGGAGACAGGGGGCGCGAATATGGCTACACCTTC. Amino acid sequence: CASSQERGDRGREYGYTF.

The chain employs TRBV5-8 and TRBJ1-1; no reliable D call. Trimming removed 0 bases from V and 0 bases from J, with 9 bases in between. The CDR3 is made up of 15 amino acids. Germline V lookup: CDR1 SGHTS, CDR2 YDEGEE. As DNA, the CDR3 is TGTGCCAGCAGCTTGGGTTACGGATTGAACACTGAAGCTTTCTTT. Amino acid sequence: CASSLGYGLNTEAFF.

This rearrangement joins TRBV5-1 to TRBJ1-3; no definite D call. The CDR3 extends over 14 amino acids. Germline assignment: CDR1 SGHRS and CDR2 YFSETQ. Trimming removed 3 bases at V and 5 bases at J, with 12 bases between. The CDR3 sequence: CASSSLRYRNTIYF. CDR3 DNA: TGCGCCAGCAGCTCCCTACGCTATCGAAACACCATATATTTT.